A selection of T cell receptor beta chains follows, all from one sample in a study of T cell responses to AZD1222 COVID-19 vaccine. Produced via immunoSEQ multiplex PCR; TCRdb's table is partial and in-frame only. The sample has approximately 110,000 clones, about nine tenths seen once. The input for sequencing was peripheral blood, taken on day 0 of AZD1222 vaccination. The receptor source for this set is an adult in good health. Both conserved end residues are part of each CDR3. The order of the fields is V gene, J gene, D gene, CDR3 protein. The D gene is left open where the match is weak.

v_call: TRBV28; j_call: TRBJ1-2; d_call: -; cdr3_aa: CASSLGRGYTF
v_call: TRBV6-5; j_call: TRBJ1-4; d_call: -; cdr3_aa: CASSLDSNEKLFF
v_call: TRBV15; j_call: TRBJ1-5; d_call: TRBD1; cdr3_aa: CATSRGTQGGQPQHF
v_call: TRBV28; j_call: TRBJ1-6; d_call: -; cdr3_aa: CASDFGPTNSPLHF
v_call: TRBV23-1; j_call: TRBJ2-7; d_call: -; cdr3_aa: CASSQSNNWESYEQYF
v_call: TRBV28; j_call: TRBJ1-3; d_call: -; cdr3_aa: CASREGRRGNTIYF
v_call: TRBV5-8; j_call: TRBJ2-3; d_call: -; cdr3_aa: CASSSWGPDTQYF
v_call: TRBV28; j_call: TRBJ1-5; d_call: -; cdr3_aa: CASRTPKGTLTNQPQHF
v_call: TRBV25-1; j_call: TRBJ1-1; d_call: -; cdr3_aa: CASSTTRNTEAFF
v_call: TRBV9; j_call: TRBJ2-3; d_call: TRBD2; cdr3_aa: CASSAPASGGDNTQYF
v_call: TRBV10-3; j_call: TRBJ2-7; d_call: TRBD2; cdr3_aa: CAAGRGGHEQYF
v_call: TRBV5-1; j_call: TRBJ2-7; d_call: -; cdr3_aa: CASSLVQGPIGHYEQYF
v_call: TRBV10-3; j_call: TRBJ2-7; d_call: TRBD1; cdr3_aa: CAISGDRSSSYEQYF
v_call: TRBV18; j_call: TRBJ1-3; d_call: -; cdr3_aa: CASSPGNTIYF
v_call: TRBV6-2/TRBV6-3; j_call: TRBJ2-5; d_call: TRBD2; cdr3_aa: CASSYSKGRVETQYF
v_call: TRBV28; j_call: TRBJ2-1; d_call: -; cdr3_aa: CASNPGSYYNEQFF
v_call: TRBV9; j_call: TRBJ1-4; d_call: -; cdr3_aa: CASSFQGATNEKLFF
v_call: TRBV7-8; j_call: TRBJ1-3; d_call: -; cdr3_aa: CASSLFISGNTIYF
v_call: TRBV24-1; j_call: TRBJ1-2; d_call: TRBD1; cdr3_aa: CATSAQGAGYTF
v_call: TRBV2; j_call: TRBJ1-2; d_call: -; cdr3_aa: CASSGTTNPILEGYTF
v_call: TRBV4-3; j_call: TRBJ1-5; d_call: TRBD1; cdr3_aa: CASSPSRGALNQPQHF
v_call: TRBV10-3; j_call: TRBJ2-1; d_call: -; cdr3_aa: CAISALVGTWDEQFF
v_call: TRBV6-5; j_call: TRBJ2-1; d_call: -; cdr3_aa: CASSRPYNEQFF
v_call: TRBV19; j_call: TRBJ1-1; d_call: TRBD1; cdr3_aa: CASGVTGGTEAFF
v_call: TRBV28; j_call: TRBJ2-2; d_call: -; cdr3_aa: CASSSPQNTGELFF
v_call: TRBV10-3; j_call: TRBJ1-2; d_call: -; cdr3_aa: CAISESPAGANYGYTF
v_call: TRBV5-1; j_call: TRBJ2-2; d_call: -; cdr3_aa: CASSLWGANTGELFF
v_call: TRBV15; j_call: TRBJ1-6; d_call: -; cdr3_aa: CATSRDVGSNSPLHF
v_call: TRBV25-1; j_call: TRBJ2-5; d_call: -; cdr3_aa: CASSVLDSDGQETQYF
v_call: TRBV5-1; j_call: TRBJ2-1; d_call: TRBD2; cdr3_aa: CASSLGGLAYNEQFF
v_call: TRBV18; j_call: TRBJ2-7; d_call: -; cdr3_aa: CASSPPPPGEQYF
v_call: TRBV19; j_call: TRBJ2-7; d_call: -; cdr3_aa: CASSISAEGFAEQYF
v_call: TRBV28; j_call: TRBJ2-4; d_call: TRBD2; cdr3_aa: CASSELAGGVKAKNIQYF
v_call: TRBV7-9; j_call: TRBJ2-1; d_call: -; cdr3_aa: CASSLNPQGMSSSLPPQFF
v_call: TRBV6-6; j_call: TRBJ1-2; d_call: -; cdr3_aa: CASRPSRDYGYTF
v_call: TRBV27; j_call: TRBJ2-3; d_call: TRBD2; cdr3_aa: CASSAGLAGGLPDTQYF
v_call: TRBV7-2; j_call: TRBJ2-3; d_call: TRBD2; cdr3_aa: CASSLADRLAGAPTSDTQYF
v_call: TRBV27; j_call: TRBJ2-1; d_call: TRBD2; cdr3_aa: CASQPTTSGYNEQFF
v_call: TRBV29-1; j_call: TRBJ1-2; d_call: -; cdr3_aa: CSVNRASDSYGYTF
v_call: TRBV25-1; j_call: TRBJ1-1; d_call: -; cdr3_aa: CASLAGGGRAFF
v_call: TRBV5-6; j_call: TRBJ2-1; d_call: -; cdr3_aa: CASSLGTDYNEQFF
v_call: TRBV19; j_call: TRBJ2-5; d_call: -; cdr3_aa: CASSIGQETQYF
v_call: TRBV27; j_call: TRBJ2-1; d_call: TRBD1; cdr3_aa: CASSTNRGRGNEQFF
v_call: TRBV2; j_call: TRBJ1-2; d_call: TRBD1; cdr3_aa: CASSDGQGNYGYTF
v_call: TRBV7-2; j_call: TRBJ2-5; d_call: TRBD1; cdr3_aa: CASSSKQAGGETQYF
v_call: TRBV6-2/TRBV6-3; j_call: TRBJ2-3; d_call: TRBD1; cdr3_aa: CASSYSGTGSTDTQYF
v_call: TRBV10-1; j_call: TRBJ2-7; d_call: -; cdr3_aa: CASSESYEQYF
v_call: TRBV18; j_call: TRBJ2-7; d_call: -; cdr3_aa: CASSLGSSYEQYF
v_call: TRBV12-3/TRBV12-4; j_call: TRBJ2-5; d_call: TRBD1; cdr3_aa: CASSLSGGRTQYF
v_call: TRBV29-1; j_call: TRBJ2-1; d_call: TRBD2; cdr3_aa: CSVGLAGGQSSYNEQFF
v_call: TRBV5-6; j_call: TRBJ1-4; d_call: -; cdr3_aa: CASSLAGSVEKLFF
v_call: TRBV28; j_call: TRBJ2-1; d_call: -; cdr3_aa: CASSFERSSYNEQFF
v_call: TRBV19; j_call: TRBJ2-5; d_call: -; cdr3_aa: CASSIEWRAWGQETQYF
v_call: TRBV4-3; j_call: TRBJ2-7; d_call: -; cdr3_aa: CASSQETRAIDEQYF
v_call: TRBV19; j_call: TRBJ1-3; d_call: -; cdr3_aa: CASRRRGLPSSGNTIYF